The subject of this entry is one TCR beta chain. Its antigen remains unknown. Indicated time point: newly diagnosed GD, antithyroid drugs for less than 3 months. The authors made the TCR library using RNA they extracted from PBMCs. The data stem from a study of regulatory T cells in long-lasting Graves disease. Broader study findings: Public clonotype sharing was higher in persistent than newly diagnosed patients.

V dropped 5 bases and J dropped 0; count of bases not matched to a gene: 6. The CDR3 consists of 15 residues. The germline V gene encodes CDR1 SEHNR and CDR2 FQNEAQ (reference sequence). Researchers made TCR beta libraries by using iRepertoire HTBI primers and running Arm-PCR on CDR3 regions. TCRdb analysed the multiplex PCR reads with MiXCR anew, one entry per CDR3 protein. Here the sample spans some 500,000 distinct CDR3 sequences, around 15% being singletons. This same sample was also taken into another study, of T cells in Graves' hyperthyroidism and ophthalmopathy. That paper notes: Patients between 18 and 65 years old had hyperthyroidism, newly diagnosed and lasting under 2 months.

The sample in question was peripheral blood mononuclear cells (PBMCs), obtained at new diagnosis, from a patient treated with antithyroid drugs. The rearrangement links TRBV7-9 to TRBJ1-2, with 7 bases aligning to TRBD1. The sequence came from a woman aged 35-65 years with Graves disease. CDR3 DNA: TGTGCCAGCAGCCCCACGAGGGGGCCTAACTATGGCTACACCTTC. Amino acids: CASSPTRGPNYGYTF.